The rows below give T cell receptor beta chains drawn from one sample of a study of tumor-infiltrating lymphocytes in localized non-small cell lung cancer. Only in-frame clones appear in the TCRdb table, and some are missing; sequencing was by immunoSEQ multiplex PCR. The sample consists of approximately 24,000 clones, roughly three fifths of them appearing once. Sequencing used lung tumor tissue. Receptors originate from a human donor with non-small cell lung cancer. CDR3s include the opening cysteine and the closing phenylalanine or tryptophan. Fields, in order: V gene, CDR3 length, D gene, J gene, clone size, CDR3 DNA, CDR3 protein. A D gene is named only where the DNA matches it firmly. For some rows the clone size is stated as once, few or many, or as a class when expanded; others skip it.

v_gene: TRBV28; len: 14; d_gene: TRBD1; j_gene: TRBJ1-4; abundance: few; CDR3nt: TGTGCCAGCAGTTTGACAGGGACGGAAGAAAAACTGTTTTTT; CDR3aa: CASSLTGTEEKLFF
v_gene: TRBV18; len: 14; d_gene: NA; j_gene: TRBJ1-5; abundance: NA; CDR3nt: TGTGCCAGCTCACCGGACGGTCCCAATCAGCCCCAGCATTTT; CDR3aa: CASSPDGPNQPQHF
v_gene: TRBV5-1; len: 15; d_gene: NA; j_gene: TRBJ2-1; abundance: few; CDR3nt: TGCGCCAGCAGCTTCCAAGAGAGCTCCTACAATGAGCAGTTCTTC; CDR3aa: CASSFQESSYNEQFF
v_gene: TRBV11-3; len: 16; d_gene: TRBD2; j_gene: TRBJ2-2; abundance: NA; CDR3nt: TGTGCCAGCAGCCAAACAGCGGGATACGACACCGGGGAGCTGTTTTTT; CDR3aa: CASSQTAGYDTGELFF
v_gene: TRBV11-3; len: 15; d_gene: TRBD1; j_gene: TRBJ1-2; abundance: few; CDR3nt: TGTGCCAGCAGCCCGGAAGCAGGGGGAGGTTATGGCTACACCTTC; CDR3aa: CASSPEAGGGYGYTF
v_gene: TRBV5-1; len: 15; d_gene: NA; j_gene: TRBJ2-7; abundance: NA; CDR3nt: TGCGCCAGCAGCTCCTTGGGGGACCCCGATGTAGAGCAGTACTTC; CDR3aa: CASSSLGDPDVEQYF
v_gene: TRBV28; len: 15; d_gene: NA; j_gene: TRBJ1-1; abundance: few; CDR3nt: TGTGCCAGCACCTCACCTTTCAAAGTGAACACTGAAGCTTTCTTT; CDR3aa: CASTSPFKVNTEAFF
v_gene: TRBV5-1; len: 13; d_gene: TRBD1; j_gene: TRBJ1-2; abundance: few; CDR3nt: TGCGCCAGCTCGGGGACAGGGAATCTTGGCTACACCTTC; CDR3aa: CASSGTGNLGYTF
v_gene: TRBV4-2; len: 16; d_gene: NA; j_gene: TRBJ2-1; abundance: NA; CDR3nt: TGTGCCAGCAGCCACCCAGGCGGCCAAAATTTCAATGAGCAGTTCTTC; CDR3aa: CASSHPGGQNFNEQFF
v_gene: TRBV9; len: 17; d_gene: TRBD1; j_gene: TRBJ2-2; abundance: NA; CDR3nt: TGTGCCAGCAGCGTAGGGGCGACAGGGCGGTGGACCGGGGAGCTGTTTTTT; CDR3aa: CASSVGATGRWTGELFF
v_gene: TRBV30; len: 15; d_gene: TRBD1; j_gene: TRBJ2-1; abundance: NA; CDR3nt: TGTGCCTGGATGTATTGGGACAGGGTCAACAATGAGCAGTTCTTC; CDR3aa: CAWMYWDRVNNEQFF